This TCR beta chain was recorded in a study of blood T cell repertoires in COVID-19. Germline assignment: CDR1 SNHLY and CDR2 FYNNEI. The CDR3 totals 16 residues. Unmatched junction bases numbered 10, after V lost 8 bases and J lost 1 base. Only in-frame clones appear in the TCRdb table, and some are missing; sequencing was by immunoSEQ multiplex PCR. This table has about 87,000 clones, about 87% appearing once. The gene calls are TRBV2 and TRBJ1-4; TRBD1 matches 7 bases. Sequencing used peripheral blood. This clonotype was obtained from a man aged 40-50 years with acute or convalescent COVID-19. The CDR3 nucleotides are TGTGCCAGCTTCCAGGGGGGTGTAGGAACTAATGAAAAACTGTTTTTT. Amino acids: CASFQGGVGTNEKLFF. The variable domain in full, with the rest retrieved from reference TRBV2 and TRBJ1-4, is EPEVTQTPSHQVTQMGQEVILRCVPISNHLYFYWYRQILGQKVEFLVSFYNNEISEKSEIFDDQFSVERPDGSNFTLKIRSTKLEDSAMYFCASFQGGVGTNEKLFFGSGTQLSVL.